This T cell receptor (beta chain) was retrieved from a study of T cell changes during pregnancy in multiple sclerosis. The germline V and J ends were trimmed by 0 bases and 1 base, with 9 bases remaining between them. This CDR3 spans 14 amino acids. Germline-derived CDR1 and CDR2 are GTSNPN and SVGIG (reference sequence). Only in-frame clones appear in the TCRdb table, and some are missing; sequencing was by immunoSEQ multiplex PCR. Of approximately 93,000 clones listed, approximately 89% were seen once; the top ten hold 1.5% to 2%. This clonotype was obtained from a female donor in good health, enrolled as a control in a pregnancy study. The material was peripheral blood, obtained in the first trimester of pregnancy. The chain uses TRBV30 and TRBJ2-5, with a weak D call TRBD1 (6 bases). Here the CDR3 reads CAWSVPRGQETQYF. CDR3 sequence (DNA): TGTGCCTGGAGTGTACCCAGGGGCCAAGAGACCCAGTACTTC.